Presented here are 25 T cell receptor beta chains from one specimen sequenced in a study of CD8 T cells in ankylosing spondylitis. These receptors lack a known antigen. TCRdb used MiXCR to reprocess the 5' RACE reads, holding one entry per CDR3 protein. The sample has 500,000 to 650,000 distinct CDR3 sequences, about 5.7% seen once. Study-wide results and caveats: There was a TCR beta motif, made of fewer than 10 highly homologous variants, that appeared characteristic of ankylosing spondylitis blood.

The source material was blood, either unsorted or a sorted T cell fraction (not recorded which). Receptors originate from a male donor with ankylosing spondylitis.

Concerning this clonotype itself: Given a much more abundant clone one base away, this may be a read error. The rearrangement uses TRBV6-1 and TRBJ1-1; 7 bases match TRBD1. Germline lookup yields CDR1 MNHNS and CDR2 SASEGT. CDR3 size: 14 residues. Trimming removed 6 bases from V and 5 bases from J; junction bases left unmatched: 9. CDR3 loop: CASSQGGQWTEAFF. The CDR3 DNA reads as TGTGCCAGCAGCCAAGGGGGCCAGTGGACTGAAGCTTTCTTT.

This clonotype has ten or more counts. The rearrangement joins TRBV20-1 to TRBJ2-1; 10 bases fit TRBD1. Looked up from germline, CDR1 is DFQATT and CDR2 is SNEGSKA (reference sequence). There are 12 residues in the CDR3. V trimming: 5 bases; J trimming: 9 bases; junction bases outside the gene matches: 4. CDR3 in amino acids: CSAQRTGGEQFF. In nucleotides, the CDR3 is TGCAGTGCTCAGAGGACAGGGGGTGAGCAGTTCTTC.

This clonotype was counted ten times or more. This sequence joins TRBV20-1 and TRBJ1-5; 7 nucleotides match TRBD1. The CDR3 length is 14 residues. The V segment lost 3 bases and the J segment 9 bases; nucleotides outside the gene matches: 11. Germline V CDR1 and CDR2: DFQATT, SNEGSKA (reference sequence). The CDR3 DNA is TGCAGTGCTAGGGGGAGGAGGGGGCTGCTGCCCCAGCATTTT. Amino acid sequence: CSARGRRGLLPQHF.

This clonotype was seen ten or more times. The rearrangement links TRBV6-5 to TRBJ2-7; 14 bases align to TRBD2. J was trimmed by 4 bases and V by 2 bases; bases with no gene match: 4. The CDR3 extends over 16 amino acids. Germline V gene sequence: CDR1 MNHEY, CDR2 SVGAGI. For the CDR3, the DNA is TGTGCCAGCAGTTACCGGGGACTAGCGGGAGAGTACGAGCAGTACTTC. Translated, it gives CASSYRGLAGEYEQYF.

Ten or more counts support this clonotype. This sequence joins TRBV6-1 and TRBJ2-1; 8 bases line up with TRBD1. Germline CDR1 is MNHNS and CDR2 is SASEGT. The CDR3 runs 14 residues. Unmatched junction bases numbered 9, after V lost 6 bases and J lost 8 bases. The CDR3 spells CASRLIAGGDEQFF. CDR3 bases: TGTGCCAGCAGATTGATTGCAGGGGGCGATGAGCAGTTCTTC.

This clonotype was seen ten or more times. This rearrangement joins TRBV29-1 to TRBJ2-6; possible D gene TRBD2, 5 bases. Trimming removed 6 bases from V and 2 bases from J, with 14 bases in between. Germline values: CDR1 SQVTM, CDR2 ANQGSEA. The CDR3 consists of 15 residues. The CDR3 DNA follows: TGCAGCGTAAGCACGGGGTTAGCTGGGGCCAACGTCCTGACTTTC. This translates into CSVSTGLAGANVLTF.

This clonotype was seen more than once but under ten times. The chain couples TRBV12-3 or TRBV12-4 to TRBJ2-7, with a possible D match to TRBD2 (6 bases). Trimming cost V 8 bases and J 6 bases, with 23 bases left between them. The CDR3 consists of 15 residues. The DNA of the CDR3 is TGTGCCAGCGGTGGCGGGGAAAAACCTTTCACCGAGCAGTACTTC. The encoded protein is CASGGGEKPFTEQYF.

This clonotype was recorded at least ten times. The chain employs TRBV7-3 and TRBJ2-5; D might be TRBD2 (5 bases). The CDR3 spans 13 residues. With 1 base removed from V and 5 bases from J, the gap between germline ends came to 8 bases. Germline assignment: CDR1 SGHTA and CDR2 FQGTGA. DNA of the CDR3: TGTGCCAGCAGCTTAAACCGGGATGAGACCCAGTACTTC. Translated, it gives CASSLNRDETQYF.

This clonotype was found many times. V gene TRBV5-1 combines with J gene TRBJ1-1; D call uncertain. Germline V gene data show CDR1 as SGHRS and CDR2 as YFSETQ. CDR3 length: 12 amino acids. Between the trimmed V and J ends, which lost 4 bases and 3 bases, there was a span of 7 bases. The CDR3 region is CASSGEHTEAFF. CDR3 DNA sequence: TGCGCCAGCAGCGGGGAACACACTGAAGCTTTCTTT.

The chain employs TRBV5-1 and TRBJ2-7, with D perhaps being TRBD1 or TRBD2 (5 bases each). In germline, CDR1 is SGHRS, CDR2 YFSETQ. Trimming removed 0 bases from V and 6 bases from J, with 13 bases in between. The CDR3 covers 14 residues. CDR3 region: CASSLDGGAGEQYF. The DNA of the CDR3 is TGCGCCAGCAGCTTGGATGGGGGAGCCGGCGAGCAGTACTTC.

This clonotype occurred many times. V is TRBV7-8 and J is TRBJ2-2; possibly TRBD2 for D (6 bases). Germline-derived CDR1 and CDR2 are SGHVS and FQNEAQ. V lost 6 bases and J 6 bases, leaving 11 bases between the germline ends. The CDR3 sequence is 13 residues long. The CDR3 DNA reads TGTGCCAGCAGTAGGAGGGGTCCCGGGGAGCTGTTTTTT. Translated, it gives CASSRRGPGELFF.

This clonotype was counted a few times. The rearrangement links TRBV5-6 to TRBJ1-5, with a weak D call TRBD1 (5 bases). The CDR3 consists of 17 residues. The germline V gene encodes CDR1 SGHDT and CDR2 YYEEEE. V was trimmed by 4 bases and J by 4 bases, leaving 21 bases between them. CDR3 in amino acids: CASSRKGYGVPNQPQHF. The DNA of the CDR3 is TGTGCCAGCAGCCGCAAGGGGTACGGGGTGCCAAATCAGCCCCAGCATTTT.

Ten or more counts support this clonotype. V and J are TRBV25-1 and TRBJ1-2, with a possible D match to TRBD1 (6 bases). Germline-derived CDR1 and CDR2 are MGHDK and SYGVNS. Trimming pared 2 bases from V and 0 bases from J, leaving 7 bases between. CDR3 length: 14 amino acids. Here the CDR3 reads CASSERGPNYGYTF. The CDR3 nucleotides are TGTGCCAGCAGTGAACGGGGGCCTAACTATGGCTACACCTTC.

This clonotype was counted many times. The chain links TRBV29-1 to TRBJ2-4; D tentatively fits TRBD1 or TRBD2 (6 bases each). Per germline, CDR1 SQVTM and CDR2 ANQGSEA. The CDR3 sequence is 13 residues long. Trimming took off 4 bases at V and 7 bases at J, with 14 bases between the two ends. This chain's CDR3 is CSVAGGPGNIQYF. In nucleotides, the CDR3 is TGCAGCGTTGCTGGGGGGCCGGGGAACATTCAGTACTTC. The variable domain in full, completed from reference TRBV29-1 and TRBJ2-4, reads SAVISQKPSRDICQRGTSLTIQCQVDSQVTMMFWYRQQPGQSLTLIATANQGSEATYESGFVIDKFPISRPNLTFSTLTVSNMSPEDSSIYLCSVAGGPGNIQYFGAGTRLSVL.

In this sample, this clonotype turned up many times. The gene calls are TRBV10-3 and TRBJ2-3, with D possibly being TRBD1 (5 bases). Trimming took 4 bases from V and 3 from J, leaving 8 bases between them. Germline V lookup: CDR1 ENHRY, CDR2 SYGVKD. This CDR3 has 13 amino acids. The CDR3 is CAISAAGTDTQYF. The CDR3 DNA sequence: TGTGCCATCAGTGCGGCAGGGACAGATACGCAGTATTTT.

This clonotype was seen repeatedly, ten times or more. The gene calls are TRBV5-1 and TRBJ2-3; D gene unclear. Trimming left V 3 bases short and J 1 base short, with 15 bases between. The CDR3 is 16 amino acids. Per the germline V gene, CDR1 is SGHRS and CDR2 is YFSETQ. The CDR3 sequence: CASSSWGGFRTDTQYF. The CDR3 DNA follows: TGCGCCAGCAGCTCCTGGGGTGGATTCCGCACAGATACGCAGTATTTT.

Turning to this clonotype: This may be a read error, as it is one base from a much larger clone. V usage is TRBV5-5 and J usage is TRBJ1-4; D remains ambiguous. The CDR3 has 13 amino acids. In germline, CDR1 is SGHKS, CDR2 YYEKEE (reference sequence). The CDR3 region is CASSLVTPEKLVF. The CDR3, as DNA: TGTGCCAGCAGCCTCGTTACCCCAGAAAAACTGGTTTTT. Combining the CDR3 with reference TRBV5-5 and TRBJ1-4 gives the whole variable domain DAGVTQSPTHLIKTRGQQVTLRCSPISGHKSVSWYQQVLGQGPQFIFQYYEKEERGRGNFPDRFSARQFPNYSSELNVNALLLGDSALYLCASSLVTPEKLVFGSGTQLSVL.

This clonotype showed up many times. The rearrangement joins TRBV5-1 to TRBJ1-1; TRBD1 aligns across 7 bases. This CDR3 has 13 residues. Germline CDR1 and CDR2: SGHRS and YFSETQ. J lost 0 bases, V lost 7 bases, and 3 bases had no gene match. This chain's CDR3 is CASSGTVNTEAFF. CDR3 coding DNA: TGCGCCAGCTCCGGGACAGTGAACACTGAAGCTTTCTTT.

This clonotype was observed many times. CDR3 nucleotides: TGCGCCAGCAGCCACCGAACCTCACGGGACACTGAAGCTTTCTTT. Protein: CASSHRTSRDTEAFF. The chain carries TRBV5-1 and TRBJ1-1; D remains ambiguous. The CDR3 covers 15 residues. Per germline, CDR1 SGHRS and CDR2 YFSETQ. Trimming stripped 4 bases from V and 3 bases from J, with 16 bases between.

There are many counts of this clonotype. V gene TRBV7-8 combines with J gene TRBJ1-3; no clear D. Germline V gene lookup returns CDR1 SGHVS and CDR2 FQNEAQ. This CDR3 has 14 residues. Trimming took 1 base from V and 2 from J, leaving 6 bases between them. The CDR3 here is CASSLGVTGNTIYF. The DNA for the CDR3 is TGTGCCAGCAGCTTAGGGGTGACTGGAAACACCATATATTTT.

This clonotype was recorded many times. CDR3 DNA: TGCGCCAGCAGCCAAGGGATCAGGGCTGGGGCTGGGGCCAACGTCCTGACTTTC. Its translation is CASSQGIRAGAGANVLTF. The chain recombines TRBV4-1 with TRBJ2-6; tentatively, D is TRBD1 (5 bases). The CDR3 is 18 amino acids. Germline lookup yields CDR1 MGHRA and CDR2 YSYEKL. V gave up 1 base and J gave up 2 bases, with 15 bases separating them.

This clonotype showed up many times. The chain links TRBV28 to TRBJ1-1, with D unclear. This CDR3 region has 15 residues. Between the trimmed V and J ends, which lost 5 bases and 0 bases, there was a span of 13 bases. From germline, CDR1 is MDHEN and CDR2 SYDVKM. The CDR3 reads CASSAPGVMNTEAFF. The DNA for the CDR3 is TGTGCCAGCAGTGCCCCCGGAGTGATGAACACTGAAGCTTTCTTT. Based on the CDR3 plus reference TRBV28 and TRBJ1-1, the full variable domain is DVKVTQSSRYLVKRTGEKVFLECVQDMDHENMFWYRQDPGLGLRLIYFSYDVKMKEKGDIPEGYSVSREKKERFSLILESASTNQTSMYLCASSAPGVMNTEAFFGQGTRLTVV.

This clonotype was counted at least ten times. The CDR3 spells CASSFQGFPNSPLHF. The CDR3 DNA follows: TGTGCCAGCAGCTTCCAGGGTTTTCCCAATTCACCCCTCCACTTT. This chain connects TRBV11-2 to TRBJ1-6; D is perhaps TRBD1 (5 bases). Looked up from germline, CDR1 is SGHAT and CDR2 is FQNNGV. V was shortened by 3 bases and J by 7 bases, with 13 bases between the two germline ends. This CDR3 spans 15 amino acids.

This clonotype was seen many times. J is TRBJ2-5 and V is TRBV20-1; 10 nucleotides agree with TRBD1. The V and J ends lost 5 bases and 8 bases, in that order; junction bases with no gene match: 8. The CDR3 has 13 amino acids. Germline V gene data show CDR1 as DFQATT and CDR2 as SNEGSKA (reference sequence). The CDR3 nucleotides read TGCAGTGCTGGGGGACAGGGGAGGGCTACCCAGTACTTC. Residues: CSAGGQGRATQYF.

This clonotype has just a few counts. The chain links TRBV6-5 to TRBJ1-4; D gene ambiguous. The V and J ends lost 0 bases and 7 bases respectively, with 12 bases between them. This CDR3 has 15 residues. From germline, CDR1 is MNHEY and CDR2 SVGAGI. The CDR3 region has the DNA TGTGCCAGCAGTTACTCAGCACGGAGGAGTGAAAAACTGTTTTTT. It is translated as CASSYSARRSEKLFF.